This TCR beta chain originates from a study of shared clonotypes between healthy human individuals. Overall study: Those who served as donors were a couple of women and a few men between the ages of 18 and 49.

Germline V gene data show CDR1 as MNHNS and CDR2 as SASEGT. The CDR3 is made up of 12 amino acids. Study observations and caveats: Rarefaction analysis demonstrated incomplete sorted-subset sequencing notwithstanding large depth. On the whole, naive subsets had larger estimated richness than memory subsets had.

Comment on this clone: Its matching antigen is unknown.

Profiling relied on immunoSEQ multiplex PCR, and the TCRdb table lists in-frame clones only, not all of them. The data show roughly 2 million clones, 95% seen once. This rearrangement joins TRBV6-1 to TRBJ2-3; TRBD1 matches 7 bases. Sequencing was carried out using naive CD4+ T cells sorted from blood. As for subset: CD45RA+ positively selected. This TCR came from a man between 18 and 29 years old in good health. The CDR3 region has the DNA TGTGCTAAAGCCAGGGGGACAGATACGCAGTATTTT. Translation: CAKARGTDTQYF.